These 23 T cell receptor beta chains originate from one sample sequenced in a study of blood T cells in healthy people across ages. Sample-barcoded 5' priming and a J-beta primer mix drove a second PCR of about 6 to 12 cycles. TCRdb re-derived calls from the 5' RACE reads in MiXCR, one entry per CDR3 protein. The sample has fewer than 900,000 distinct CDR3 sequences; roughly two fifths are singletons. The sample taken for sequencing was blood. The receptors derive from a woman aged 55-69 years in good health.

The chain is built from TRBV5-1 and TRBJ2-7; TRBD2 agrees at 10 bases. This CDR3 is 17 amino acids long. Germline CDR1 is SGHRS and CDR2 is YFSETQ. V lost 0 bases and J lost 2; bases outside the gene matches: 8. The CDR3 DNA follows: TGCGCCAGCAGCTTGGCCCCCGGGACTAGCGAGACCTACGAGCAGTACTTC. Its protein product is CASSLAPGTSETYEQYF.

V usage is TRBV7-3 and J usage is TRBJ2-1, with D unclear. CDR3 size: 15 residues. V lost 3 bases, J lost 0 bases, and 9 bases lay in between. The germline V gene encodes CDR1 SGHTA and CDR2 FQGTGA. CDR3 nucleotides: TGTGCCAGCAGCTTGACGGTAGACTCCTACAATGAGCAGTTCTTC. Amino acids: CASSLTVDSYNEQFF.

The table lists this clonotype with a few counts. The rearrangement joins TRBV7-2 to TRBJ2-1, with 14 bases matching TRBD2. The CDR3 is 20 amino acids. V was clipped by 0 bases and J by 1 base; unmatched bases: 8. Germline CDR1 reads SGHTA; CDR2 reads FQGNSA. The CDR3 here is CASSLAGGLAGVASYNEQFF. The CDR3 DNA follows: TGTGCCAGCAGCTTAGCTGGGGGACTAGCGGGAGTAGCTTCCTACAATGAGCAGTTCTTC.

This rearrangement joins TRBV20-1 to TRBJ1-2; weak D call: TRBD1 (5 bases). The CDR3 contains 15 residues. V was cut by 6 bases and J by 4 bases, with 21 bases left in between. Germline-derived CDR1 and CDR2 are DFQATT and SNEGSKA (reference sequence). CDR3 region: CSAPGQGGRAYGYTF. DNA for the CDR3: TGCAGTGCCCCGGGTCAGGGAGGGCGTGCCTATGGCTACACCTTC.

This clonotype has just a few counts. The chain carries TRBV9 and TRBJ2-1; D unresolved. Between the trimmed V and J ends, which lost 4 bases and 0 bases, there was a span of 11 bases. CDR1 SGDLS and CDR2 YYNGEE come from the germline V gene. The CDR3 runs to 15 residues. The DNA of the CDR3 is TGTGCCAGCAGCATAGGTATGAGCTCCTACAATGAGCAGTTCTTC. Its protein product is CASSIGMSSYNEQFF.

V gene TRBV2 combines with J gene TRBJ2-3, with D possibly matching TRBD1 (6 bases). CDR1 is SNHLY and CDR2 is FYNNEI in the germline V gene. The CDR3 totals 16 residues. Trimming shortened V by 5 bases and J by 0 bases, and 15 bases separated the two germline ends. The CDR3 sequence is CASSRQGIDSTDTQYF. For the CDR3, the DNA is TGTGCCAGCAGTCGGCAGGGGATCGATAGCACAGATACGCAGTATTTT.

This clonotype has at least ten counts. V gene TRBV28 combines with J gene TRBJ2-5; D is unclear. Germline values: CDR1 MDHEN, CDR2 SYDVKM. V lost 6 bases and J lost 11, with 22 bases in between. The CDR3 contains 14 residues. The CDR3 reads CASRLAGILPKQYF. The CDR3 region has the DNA TGTGCCAGCAGGCTGGCTGGGATCCTCCCCAAGCAGTACTTC. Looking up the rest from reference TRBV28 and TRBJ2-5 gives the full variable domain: DVKVTQSSRYLVKRTGEKVFLECVQDMDHENMFWYRQDPGLGLRLIYFSYDVKMKEKGDIPEGYSVSREKKERFSLILESASTNQTSMYLCASRLAGILPKQYFGPGTRLLVL.

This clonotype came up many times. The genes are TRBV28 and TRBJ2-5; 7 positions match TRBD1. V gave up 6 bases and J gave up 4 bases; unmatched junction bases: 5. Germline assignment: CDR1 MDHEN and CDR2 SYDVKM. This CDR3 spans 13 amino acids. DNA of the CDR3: TGTGCCAGCAGGAAGACAGGGTCAGAGACCCAGTACTTC. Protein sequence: CASRKTGSETQYF.

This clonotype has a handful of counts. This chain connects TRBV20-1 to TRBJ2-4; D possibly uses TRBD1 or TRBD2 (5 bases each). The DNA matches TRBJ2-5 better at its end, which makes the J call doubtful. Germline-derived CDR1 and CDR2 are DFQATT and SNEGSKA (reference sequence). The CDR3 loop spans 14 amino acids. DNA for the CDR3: TGCAGTGCTCCCCTTCGAGGGGAGCAAGAGACCCAGTACTTC. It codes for CSAPLRGEQETQYF.

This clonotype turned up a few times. In nucleotides, the CDR3 is TGTGCCAGCAGGTGGGAGAGTAGCACAGATACGCAGTATTTT. Protein sequence: CASRWESSTDTQYF. The chain joins TRBV7-8 to TRBJ2-3, with a tentative D call TRBD2 (5 bases). Germline assignment: CDR1 SGHVS and CDR2 FQNEAQ. Trimming took 6 bases from V and 0 from J, leaving 10 bases between them. The CDR3 extends over 14 amino acids. The full variable domain, rest sourced from reference TRBV7-8 and TRBJ2-3, is GAGVSQSPRYKVAKRGQDVALRCDPISGHVSLFWYQQALGQGPEFLTYFQNEAQLDKSGLPSDRFFAERPEGSVSTLKIQRTQQEDSAVYLCASRWESSTDTQYFGPGTRLTVL.

CDR3 protein: CASSRTSGDYNEQFF. CDR3 in DNA: TGTGCCAGCAGCCGGACTAGCGGGGACTACAATGAGCAGTTCTTC. V usage is TRBV5-4 and J usage is TRBJ2-1; TRBD2 matches 12 bases. Germline V gives CDR1 SGHNT, CDR2 YYREEE (reference sequence). CDR3 size: 15 residues. J gave up 3 bases and V 4 bases, and 2 bases lay outside the gene matches. Complete variable domain (other parts from reference TRBV5-4 and TRBJ2-1): ETGVTQSPTHLIKTRGQQVTLRCSSQSGHNTVSWYQQALGQGPQFIFQYYREEENGRGNFPPRFSGLQFPNYSSELNVNALELDDSALYLCASSRTSGDYNEQFFGPGTRLTVL.

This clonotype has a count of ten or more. The CDR3 sequence is CASSFTGQQETQYF. DNA of the CDR3: TGCGCCAGCAGCTTCACCGGACAGCAAGAGACCCAGTACTTC. This chain connects TRBV5-1 to TRBJ2-5, with D perhaps TRBD1 (6 bases). In germline, CDR1 is SGHRS, CDR2 YFSETQ. V dropped 2 bases and J dropped 2 bases, with 10 bases sitting between them. The CDR3 has 14 residues.

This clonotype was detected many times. CDR3 DNA: TGTGCCAGCAGCTCTCCGTCCTACGAGCAGTACTTC. This gives the protein CASSSPSYEQYF. The rearrangement uses TRBV7-2 and TRBJ2-7; D gene ambiguous. The germline V gene has CDR1 SGHTA and CDR2 FQGNSA. This CDR3 contains 12 residues. Trimming took off 4 bases at V and 1 base at J, with 5 bases between the two ends.

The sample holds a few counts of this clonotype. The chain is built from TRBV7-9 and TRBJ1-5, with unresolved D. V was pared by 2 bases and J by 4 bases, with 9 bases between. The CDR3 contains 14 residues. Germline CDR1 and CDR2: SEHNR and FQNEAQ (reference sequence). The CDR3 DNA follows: TGTGCCAGCAGCTTAATGGGCTTTAATCAGCCCCAGCATTTT. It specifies CASSLMGFNQPQHF. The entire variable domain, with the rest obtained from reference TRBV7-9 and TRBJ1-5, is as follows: DTGVSQNPRHKITKRGQNVTFRCDPISEHNRLYWYRQTLGQGPEFLTYFQNEAQLEKSRLLSDRFSAERPKGSFSTLEIQRTEQGDSAMYLCASSLMGFNQPQHFGDGTRLSIL.

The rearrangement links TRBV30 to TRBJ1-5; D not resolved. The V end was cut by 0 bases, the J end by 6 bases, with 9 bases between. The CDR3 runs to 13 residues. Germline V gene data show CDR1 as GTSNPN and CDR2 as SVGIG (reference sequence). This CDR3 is CAWSVVGSQPQHF. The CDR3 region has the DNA TGTGCCTGGAGTGTAGTGGGGAGTCAGCCCCAGCATTTT.

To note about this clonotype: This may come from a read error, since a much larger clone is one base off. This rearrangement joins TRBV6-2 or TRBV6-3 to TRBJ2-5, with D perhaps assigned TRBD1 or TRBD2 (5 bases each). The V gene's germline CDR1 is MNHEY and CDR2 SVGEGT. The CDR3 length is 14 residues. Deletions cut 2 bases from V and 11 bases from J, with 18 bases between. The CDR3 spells CASSYRGPYNEQYF. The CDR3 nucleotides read TGTGCCAGCAGTTACAGGGGACCCTACAATGAGCAGTACTTC.

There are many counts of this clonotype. In DNA, the CDR3 is TGCAGCGCCCGACGGATGAACAATGAGCAGTTCTTC. It specifies CSARRMNNEQFF. This chain connects TRBV29-1 to TRBJ2-1; D is ambiguous. V lost 7 bases, J lost 5 bases, and 12 bases lay in between. CDR1 and CDR2 (germline): SQVTM, ANQGSEA. The CDR3 is 12 amino acids.

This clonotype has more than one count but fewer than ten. The CDR3 loop reads CASSFAQNSNQPQHF. The CDR3 DNA is TGTGCCAGCAGTTTCGCCCAGAATAGCAATCAGCCCCAGCATTTT. The rearrangement joins TRBV12-3 or TRBV12-4 to TRBJ1-5; the D is unclear. Trimming removed 3 bases from V and 0 bases from J, with 9 bases in between. CDR3 length equals 15 residues.

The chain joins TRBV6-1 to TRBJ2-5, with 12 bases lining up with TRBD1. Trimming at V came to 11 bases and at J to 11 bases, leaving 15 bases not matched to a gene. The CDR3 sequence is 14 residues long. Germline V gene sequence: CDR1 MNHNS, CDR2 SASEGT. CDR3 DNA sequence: TGTGCCGGGGGGGGGACAGGGGGCTTAAATGAGCAGTACTTC. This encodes CAGGGTGGLNEQYF.

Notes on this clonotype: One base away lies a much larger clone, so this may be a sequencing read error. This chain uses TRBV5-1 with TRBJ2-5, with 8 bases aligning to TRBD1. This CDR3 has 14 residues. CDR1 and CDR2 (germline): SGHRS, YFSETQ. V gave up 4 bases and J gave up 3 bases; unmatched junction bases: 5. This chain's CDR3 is CASSPATGEETQYF. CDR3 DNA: TGCGCCAGCAGCCCCGCGACAGGGGAAGAGACCCAGTACTTC.

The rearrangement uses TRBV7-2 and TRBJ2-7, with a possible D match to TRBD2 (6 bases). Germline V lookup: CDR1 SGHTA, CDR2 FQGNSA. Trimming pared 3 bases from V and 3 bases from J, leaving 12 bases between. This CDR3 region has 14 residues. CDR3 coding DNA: TGTGCCAGCAGCTTTGGAGGGCGAAGCTACGAGCAGTACTTC. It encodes CASSFGGRSYEQYF.

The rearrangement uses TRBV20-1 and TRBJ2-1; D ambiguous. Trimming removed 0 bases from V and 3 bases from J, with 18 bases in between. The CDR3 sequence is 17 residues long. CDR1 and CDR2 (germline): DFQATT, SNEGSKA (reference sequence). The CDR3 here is CSARDVGFFPIYNEQFF. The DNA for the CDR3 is TGCAGTGCTAGAGATGTGGGCTTTTTCCCGATCTACAATGAGCAGTTCTTC.

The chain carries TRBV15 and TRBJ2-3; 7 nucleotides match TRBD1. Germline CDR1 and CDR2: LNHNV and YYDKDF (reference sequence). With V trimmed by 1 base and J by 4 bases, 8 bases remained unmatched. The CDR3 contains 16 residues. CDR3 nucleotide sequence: TGTGCCACCAGCAGAGCACTGAGACAGGGATCAGATACGCAGTATTTT. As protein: CATSRALRQGSDTQYF.